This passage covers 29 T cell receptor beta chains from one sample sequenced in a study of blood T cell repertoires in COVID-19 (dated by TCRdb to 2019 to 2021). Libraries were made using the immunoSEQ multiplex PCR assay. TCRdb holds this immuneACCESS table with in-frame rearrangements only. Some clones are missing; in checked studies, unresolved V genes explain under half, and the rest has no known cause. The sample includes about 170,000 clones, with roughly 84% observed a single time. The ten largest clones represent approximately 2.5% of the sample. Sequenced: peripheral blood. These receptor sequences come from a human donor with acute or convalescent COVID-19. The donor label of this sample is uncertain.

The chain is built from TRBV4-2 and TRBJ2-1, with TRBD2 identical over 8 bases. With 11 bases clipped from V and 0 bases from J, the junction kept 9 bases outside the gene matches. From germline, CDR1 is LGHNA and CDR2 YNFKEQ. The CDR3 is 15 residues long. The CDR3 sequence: CAGVLAGHSYNEQFF. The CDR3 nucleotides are TGTGCCGGAGTCTTAGCGGGACACTCCTACAATGAGCAGTTCTTC.

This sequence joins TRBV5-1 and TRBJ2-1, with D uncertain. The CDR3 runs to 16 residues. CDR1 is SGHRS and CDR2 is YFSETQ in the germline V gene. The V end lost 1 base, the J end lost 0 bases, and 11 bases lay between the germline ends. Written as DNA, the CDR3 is TGCGCCAGCAGCTTGTCGGTCGGTAGCTCCTACAATGAGCAGTTCTTC. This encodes CASSLSVGSSYNEQFF.

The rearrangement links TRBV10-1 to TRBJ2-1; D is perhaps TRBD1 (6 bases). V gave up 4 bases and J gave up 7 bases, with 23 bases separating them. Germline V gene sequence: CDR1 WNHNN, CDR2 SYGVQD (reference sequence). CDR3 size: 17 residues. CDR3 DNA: TGCGCCAGCAGTGGCCGAGGACAGACACCTCCACTTAATGAGCAGTTCTTC. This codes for CASSGRGQTPPLNEQFF.

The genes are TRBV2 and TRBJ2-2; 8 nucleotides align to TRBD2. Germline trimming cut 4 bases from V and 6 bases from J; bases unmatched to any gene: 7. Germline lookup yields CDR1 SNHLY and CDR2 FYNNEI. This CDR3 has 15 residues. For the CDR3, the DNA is TGTGCCAGCAGTGGGCCGGGGGGGGAGCCCGGGGAGCTGTTTTTT. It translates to CASSGPGGEPGELFF. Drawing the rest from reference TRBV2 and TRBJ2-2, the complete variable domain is EPEVTQTPSHQVTQMGQEVILRCVPISNHLYFYWYRQILGQKVEFLVSFYNNEISEKSEIFDDQFSVERPDGSNFTLKIRSTKLEDSAMYFCASSGPGGEPGELFFGEGSRLTVL.

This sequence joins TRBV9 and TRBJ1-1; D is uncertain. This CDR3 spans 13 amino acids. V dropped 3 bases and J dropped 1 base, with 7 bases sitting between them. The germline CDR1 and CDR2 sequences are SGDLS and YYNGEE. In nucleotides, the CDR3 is TGTGCCAGCAGCGGCGTTGGGAACACTGAAGCTTTCTTT. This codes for CASSGVGNTEAFF.

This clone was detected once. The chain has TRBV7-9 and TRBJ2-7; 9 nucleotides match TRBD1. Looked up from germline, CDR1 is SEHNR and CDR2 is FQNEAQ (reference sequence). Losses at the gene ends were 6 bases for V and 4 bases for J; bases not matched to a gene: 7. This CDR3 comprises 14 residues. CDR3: CASSQGGTGYEQYF. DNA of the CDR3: TGTGCCAGCAGTCAAGGGGGGACAGGGTACGAGCAGTACTTC.

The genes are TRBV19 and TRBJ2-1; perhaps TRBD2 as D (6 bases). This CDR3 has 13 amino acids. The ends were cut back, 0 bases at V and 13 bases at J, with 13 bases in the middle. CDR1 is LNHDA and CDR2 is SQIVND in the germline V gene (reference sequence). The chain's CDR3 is CASSIDPAGRQFF. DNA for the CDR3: TGTGCCAGTAGTATAGATCCGGCGGGGCGACAGTTCTTC.

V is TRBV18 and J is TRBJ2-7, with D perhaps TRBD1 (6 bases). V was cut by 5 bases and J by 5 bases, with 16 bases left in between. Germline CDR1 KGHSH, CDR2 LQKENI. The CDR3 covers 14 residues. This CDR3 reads CASSTTGTSNEQYF. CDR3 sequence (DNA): TGTGCCAGCTCAACAACCGGGACATCGAACGAGCAGTACTTC.

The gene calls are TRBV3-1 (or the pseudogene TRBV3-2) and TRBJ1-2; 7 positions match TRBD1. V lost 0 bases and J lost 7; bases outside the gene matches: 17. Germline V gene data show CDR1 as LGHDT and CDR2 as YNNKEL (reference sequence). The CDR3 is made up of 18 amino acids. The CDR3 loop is CASSQERGRGNPPRGYTF. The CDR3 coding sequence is TGTGCCAGCAGCCAAGAAAGGGGCAGGGGGAATCCCCCCCGTGGCTACACCTTC.

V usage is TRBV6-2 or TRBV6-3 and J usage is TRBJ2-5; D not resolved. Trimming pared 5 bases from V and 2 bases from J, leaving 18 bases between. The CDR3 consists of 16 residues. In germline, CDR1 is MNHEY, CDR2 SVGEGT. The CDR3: CASSTALSAVQETQYF. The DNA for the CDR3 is TGTGCCAGCAGTACGGCTTTGAGCGCCGTACAAGAGACCCAGTACTTC.

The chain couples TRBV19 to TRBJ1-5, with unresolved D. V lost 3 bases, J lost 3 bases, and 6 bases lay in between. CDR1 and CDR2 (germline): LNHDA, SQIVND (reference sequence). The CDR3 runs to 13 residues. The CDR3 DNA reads TGTGCCAGTAGTATGGCAGACAATCAGCCCCAGCATTTT. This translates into CASSMADNQPQHF.

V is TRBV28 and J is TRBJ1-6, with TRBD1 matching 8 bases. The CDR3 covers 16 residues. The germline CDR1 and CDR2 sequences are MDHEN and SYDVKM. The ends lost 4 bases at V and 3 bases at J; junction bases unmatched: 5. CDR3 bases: TGTGCCAGCAGTTCCCGGACAGGGATCTATAATTCACCCCTCCACTTT. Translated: CASSSRTGIYNSPLHF.

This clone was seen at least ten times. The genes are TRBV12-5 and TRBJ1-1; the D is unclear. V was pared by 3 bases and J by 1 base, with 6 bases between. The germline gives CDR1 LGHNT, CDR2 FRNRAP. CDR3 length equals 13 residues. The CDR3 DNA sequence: TGTGCTAGTGGTTTAGGAGCGAACACTGAAGCTTTCTTT. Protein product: CASGLGANTEAFF.

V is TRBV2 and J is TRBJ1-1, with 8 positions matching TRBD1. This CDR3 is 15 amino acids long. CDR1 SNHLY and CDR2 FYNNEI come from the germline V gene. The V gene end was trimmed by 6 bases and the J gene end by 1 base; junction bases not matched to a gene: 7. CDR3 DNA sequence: TGTGCCAGCAGCCCCACGGGACAGGCGAACACTGAAGCTTTCTTT. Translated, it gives CASSPTGQANTEAFF.

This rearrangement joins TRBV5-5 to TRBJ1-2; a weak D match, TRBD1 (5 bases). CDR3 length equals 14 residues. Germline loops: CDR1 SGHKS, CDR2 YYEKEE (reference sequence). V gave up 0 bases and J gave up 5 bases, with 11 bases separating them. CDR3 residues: CASSLVQGSYGYTF. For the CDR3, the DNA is TGTGCCAGCAGCTTGGTCCAGGGATCATATGGCTACACCTTC.

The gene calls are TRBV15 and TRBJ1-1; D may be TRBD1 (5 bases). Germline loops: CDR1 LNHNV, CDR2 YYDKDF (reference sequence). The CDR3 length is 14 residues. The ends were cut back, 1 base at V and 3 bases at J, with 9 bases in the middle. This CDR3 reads CATSRGRVDTEAFF. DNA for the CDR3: TGTGCCACCAGCAGAGGCAGGGTCGACACTGAAGCTTTCTTT.

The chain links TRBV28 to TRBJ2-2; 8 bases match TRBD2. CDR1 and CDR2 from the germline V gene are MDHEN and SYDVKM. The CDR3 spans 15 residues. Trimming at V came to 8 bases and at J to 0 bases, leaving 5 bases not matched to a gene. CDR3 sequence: CASAPGGANTGELFF. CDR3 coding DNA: TGTGCCAGCGCCCCGGGGGGGGCGAACACCGGGGAGCTGTTTTTT.

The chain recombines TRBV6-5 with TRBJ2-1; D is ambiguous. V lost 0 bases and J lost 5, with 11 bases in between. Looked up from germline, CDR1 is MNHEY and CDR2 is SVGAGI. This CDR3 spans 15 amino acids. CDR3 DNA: TGTGCCAGCAGTTACTCGCGCCGCGGTGACAATGAGCAGTTCTTC. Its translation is CASSYSRRGDNEQFF.

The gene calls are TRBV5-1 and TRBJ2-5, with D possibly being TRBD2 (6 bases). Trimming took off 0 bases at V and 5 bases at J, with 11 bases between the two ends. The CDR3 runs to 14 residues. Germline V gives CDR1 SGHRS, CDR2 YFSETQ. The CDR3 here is CASSLALGGETQYF. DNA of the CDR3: TGCGCCAGCAGCTTGGCTCTTGGAGGGGAGACCCAGTACTTC.

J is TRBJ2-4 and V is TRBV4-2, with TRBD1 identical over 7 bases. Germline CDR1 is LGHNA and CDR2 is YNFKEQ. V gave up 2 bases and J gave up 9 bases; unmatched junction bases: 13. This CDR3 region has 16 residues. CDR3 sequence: CASSQNPGTDLSIQYF. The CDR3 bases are TGTGCCAGCAGCCAAAACCCCGGGACAGATCTCAGCATTCAGTACTTC.

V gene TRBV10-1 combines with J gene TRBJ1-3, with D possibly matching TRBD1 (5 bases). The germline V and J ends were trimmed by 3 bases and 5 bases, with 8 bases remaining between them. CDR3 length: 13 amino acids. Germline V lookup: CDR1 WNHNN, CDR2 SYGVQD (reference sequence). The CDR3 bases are TGCGCCAGCAGTGAAGGGGATCGAAACACCATATATTTT. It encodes CASSEGDRNTIYF.

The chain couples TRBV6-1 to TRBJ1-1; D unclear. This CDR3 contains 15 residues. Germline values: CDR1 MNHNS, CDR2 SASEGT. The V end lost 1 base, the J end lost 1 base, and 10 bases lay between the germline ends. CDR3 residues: CASSEGMSGNTEAFF. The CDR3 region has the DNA TGTGCCAGCAGTGAAGGGATGTCGGGGAACACTGAAGCTTTCTTT.

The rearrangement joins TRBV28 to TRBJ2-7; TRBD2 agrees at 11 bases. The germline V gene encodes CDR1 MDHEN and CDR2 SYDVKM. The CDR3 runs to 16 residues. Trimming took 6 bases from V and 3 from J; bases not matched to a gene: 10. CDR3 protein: CASRLNRLAGIYEQYF. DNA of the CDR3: TGTGCCAGCAGGCTTAACCGACTAGCGGGGATCTACGAGCAGTACTTC.

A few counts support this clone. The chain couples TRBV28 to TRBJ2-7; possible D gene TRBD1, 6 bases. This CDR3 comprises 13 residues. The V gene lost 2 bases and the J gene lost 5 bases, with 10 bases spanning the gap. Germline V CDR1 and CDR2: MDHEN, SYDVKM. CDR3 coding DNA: TGTGCCAGCAGTTTAGCAGGGGTGAACGAGCAGTACTTC. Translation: CASSLAGVNEQYF.

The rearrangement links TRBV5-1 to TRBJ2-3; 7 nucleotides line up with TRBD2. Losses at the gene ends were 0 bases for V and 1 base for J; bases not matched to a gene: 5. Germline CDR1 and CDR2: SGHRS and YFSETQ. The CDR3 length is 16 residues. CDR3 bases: TGCGCCAGCAGCTTGGCCCTAGCGGATGGCACAGATACGCAGTATTTT. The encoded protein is CASSLALADGTDTQYF.

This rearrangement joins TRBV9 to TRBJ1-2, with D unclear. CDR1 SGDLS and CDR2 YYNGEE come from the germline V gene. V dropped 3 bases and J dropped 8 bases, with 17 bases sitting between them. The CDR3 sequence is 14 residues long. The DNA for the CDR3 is TGTGCCAGCAGCGCCGGGATCCCCGACGGGGGCTACACCTTC. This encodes CASSAGIPDGGYTF.

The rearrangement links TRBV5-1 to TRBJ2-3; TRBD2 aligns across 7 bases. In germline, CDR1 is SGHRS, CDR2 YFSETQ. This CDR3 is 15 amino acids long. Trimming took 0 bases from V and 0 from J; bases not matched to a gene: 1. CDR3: CASSLDSGSTDTQYF. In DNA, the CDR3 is TGCGCCAGCAGCTTGGATAGCGGGAGCACAGATACGCAGTATTTT.

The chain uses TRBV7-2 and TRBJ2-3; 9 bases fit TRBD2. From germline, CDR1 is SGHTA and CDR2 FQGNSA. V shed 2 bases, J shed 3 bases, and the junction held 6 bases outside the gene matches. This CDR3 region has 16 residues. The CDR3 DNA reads TGTGCCAGCAGCTTAATAGGCGGGGGGGATACAGATACGCAGTATTTT. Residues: CASSLIGGGDTDTQYF.

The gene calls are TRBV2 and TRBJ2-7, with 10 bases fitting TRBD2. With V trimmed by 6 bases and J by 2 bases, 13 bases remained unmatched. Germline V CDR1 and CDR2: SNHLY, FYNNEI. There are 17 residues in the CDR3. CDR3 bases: TGTGCCAGCAGGGGGTATCGGGGACTAGCGAAAACCTACGAGCAGTACTTC. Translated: CASRGYRGLAKTYEQYF.